This is a list of T cell receptor beta chains from one sample in a study of T cell repertoires in ileal Crohn's disease. TCRdb keeps only in-frame clones here, not all; method: immunoSEQ multiplex PCR. This table has 7,000 to 8,500 clones, roughly 79% appearing once. The sequencing sample was made of ileal tissue. These receptors originate from an adult with Crohn's disease. The CDR3 runs from the conserved cysteine through the conserved F or W. D genes are given only for firm matches. Some rows have no size entry. The others give once, few or many, or a class for an expanded clone.

v_call	j_call	d_call	clone_size	cdr3_aa	cdr3_nt
TRBV15	TRBJ2-6	.	.	CATSGDSSGANVLTF	TGTGCCACCAGCGGTGACAGCTCTGGGGCCAACGTCCTGACTTTC
TRBV10-2	TRBJ2-3	TRBD1	once	CASSGQGPDTQYF	TGCGCCAGCAGCGGACAGGGGCCAGATACGCAGTATTTT
TRBV7-9	TRBJ2-7	.	.	CASSLGTGVLNEQYF	TGTGCCAGCAGCTTAGGGACGGGAGTCCTCAACGAGCAGTACTTC
TRBV19	TRBJ2-5	.	.	CASSARVRETQYF	TGTGCCAGTAGTGCCAGGGTTCGAGAGACCCAGTACTTC
TRBV5-1	TRBJ2-7	.	.	CASSLDSGVREQYF	TGCGCCAGCAGCTTGGATAGCGGCGTGAGGGAGCAGTACTTC
TRBV11-2	TRBJ2-5	.	.	CASSSGLNQETQYF	TGTGCCAGCAGCTCCGGACTAAACCAAGAGACCCAGTACTTC
TRBV11-1	TRBJ2-1	.	.	CASSPRRAASYNEQFF	TGTGCCAGCAGCCCCCGGAGAGCGGCCTCCTACAATGAGCAGTTCTTC
TRBV6-5	TRBJ2-2	TRBD1	.	CASSDRDTGELFF	TGTGCCAGCAGTGACAGGGACACCGGGGAGCTGTTTTTT
TRBV29-1	TRBJ2-1	TRBD1	.	CSVHRGAYNEQFF	TGCAGCGTACACAGGGGGGCCTACAATGAGCAGTTCTTC
TRBV6-4	TRBJ2-3	TRBD2	.	CASSETSGGTDTQYF	TGTGCCAGCAGTGAGACTAGCGGGGGAACAGATACGCAGTATTTT
TRBV10-3	TRBJ2-7	TRBD1	once	CAISQRSGQVSSYEQYF	TGTGCCATCAGTCAACGATCAGGACAGGTTAGCTCCTACGAGCAGTACTTC
TRBV15	TRBJ2-1	TRBD2	.	CATSRGIHSGRDYNEQFF	TGTGCCACCAGCAGAGGAATCCATAGCGGGAGGGACTACAATGAGCAGTTCTTC
TRBV7-2	TRBJ1-5	TRBD1	.	CASSLGTGGRSNQPQHF	TGTGCCAGCAGCTTAGGTACAGGGGGACGTAGCAATCAGCCCCAGCATTTT
TRBV19	TRBJ1-1	TRBD1	.	CASSIQGENTEAFF	TGTGCCAGTAGTATACAGGGGGAGAACACTGAAGCTTTCTTT
TRBV30	TRBJ1-2	.	.	CAWRGARGYTF	TGTGCCTGGAGAGGGGCTAGGGGCTACACCTTC
TRBV7-6	TRBJ2-7	TRBD2	.	CASSLLVAGGPDEQYF	TGTGCCAGCAGCTTATTGGTAGCGGGAGGGCCTGACGAGCAGTACTTC
TRBV29-1	TRBJ2-5	TRBD2	few	CSVEYVAGEETQYF	TGCAGCGTTGAATATGTAGCGGGAGAAGAGACCCAGTACTTC
TRBV4-1	TRBJ1-1	TRBD1	few	CASSRGPGTGTYMNTEAFF	TGCGCCAGCAGCCGGGGGCCAGGGACAGGAACTTACATGAACACTGAAGCTTTCTTT
TRBV14	TRBJ2-1	.	.	CASSQDPHNEQFF	TGTGCCAGCAGCCAAGATCCCCATAATGAGCAGTTCTTC
TRBV5-4	TRBJ2-3	TRBD2	.	CATWEASGSTDTQYF	TGTGCCACGTGGGAGGCTAGCGGCAGCACAGATACGCAGTATTTT
TRBV9	TRBJ2-3	.	.	CASSDRHLSTDTQYF	TGTGCCAGCAGCGACCGACACCTTAGCACAGATACGCAGTATTTT
TRBV6-1	TRBJ1-5	.	.	CASSDDRDQPQHF	TGTGCCAGCAGTGACGACAGAGATCAGCCCCAGCATTTT
TRBV9	TRBJ2-3	TRBD1	.	CASSVRTGTSTDTQYF	TGTGCCAGCAGCGTAAGGACAGGGACTAGCACAGATACGCAGTATTTT
TRBV11-1	TRBJ1-1	.	.	CASSLQRGAQNTEAFF	TGTGCCAGCAGCTTACAGCGCGGCGCCCAGAACACTGAAGCTTTCTTT
TRBV19	TRBJ2-7	.	.	CATSPPGNNEQYF	TGTGCCACCTCCCCCCCGGGGAACAACGAGCAGTACTTC
TRBV4-2	TRBJ2-7	TRBD2	once	CASSQDPGGPGEQYF	TGTGCCAGCAGCCAAGATCCGGGAGGGCCAGGGGAGCAGTACTTC
TRBV6-1	TRBJ2-3	.	.	CASRVSGYSTDTQYF	TGTGCCAGCAGGGTAAGCGGGTATAGCACAGATACGCAGTATTTT
TRBV19	TRBJ1-1	.	.	CASTSVAGARSEAFF	TGTGCCAGTACCTCCGTCGCGGGGGCGCGAAGTGAAGCTTTCTTT
TRBV9	TRBJ2-3	.	once	CASSATRSTDTQYF	TGTGCCAGCAGCGCCACACGCAGCACAGATACGCAGTATTTT
TRBV5-1	TRBJ1-5	.	few	CASSESGGNQPQHF	TGCGCCAGCAGCGAGTCTGGAGGCAATCAGCCCCAGCATTTT
TRBV7-9	TRBJ2-7	.	.	CASSSVDEQYF	TGTGCCAGCAGCTCGGTAGACGAGCAGTACTTC